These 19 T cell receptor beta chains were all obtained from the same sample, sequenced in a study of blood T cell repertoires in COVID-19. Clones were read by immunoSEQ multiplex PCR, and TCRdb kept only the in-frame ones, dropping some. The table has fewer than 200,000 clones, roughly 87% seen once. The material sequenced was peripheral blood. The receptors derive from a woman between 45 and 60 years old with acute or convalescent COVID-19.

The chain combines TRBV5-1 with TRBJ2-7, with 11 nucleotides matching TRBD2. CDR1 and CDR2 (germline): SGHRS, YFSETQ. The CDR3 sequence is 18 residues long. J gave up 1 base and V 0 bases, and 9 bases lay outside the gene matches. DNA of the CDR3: TGCGCCAGCAGCTTGGGATACTCTACTAGCGGGGGTTCCTACGAGCAGTACTTC. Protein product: CASSLGYSTSGGSYEQYF.

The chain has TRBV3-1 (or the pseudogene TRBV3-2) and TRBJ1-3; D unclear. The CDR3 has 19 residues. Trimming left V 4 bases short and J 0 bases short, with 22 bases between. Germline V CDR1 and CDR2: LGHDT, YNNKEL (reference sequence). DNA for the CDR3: TGTGCCAGCAGCCCGGAACGTCCTTGGTCGAGGAGCTCTGGAAACACCATATATTTT. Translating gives CASSPERPWSRSSGNTIYF.

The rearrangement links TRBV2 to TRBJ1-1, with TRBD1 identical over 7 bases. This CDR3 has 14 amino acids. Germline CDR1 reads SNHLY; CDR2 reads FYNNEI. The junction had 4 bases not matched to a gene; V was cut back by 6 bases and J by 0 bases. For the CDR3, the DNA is TGTGCCAGCAGCCTGACAGGGATGAACACTGAAGCTTTCTTT. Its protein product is CASSLTGMNTEAFF.

The chain's CDR3 is CASSVDQDSQDSPLHF. Here the CDR3 DNA reads TGTGCCAGCAGCGTAGACCAGGACAGTCAAGATTCACCCCTCCACTTT. V is TRBV7-6 and J is TRBJ1-6; TRBD1 is a possible D gene (6 bases). The CDR3 has 16 residues. Germline V lookup: CDR1 SGHVS, CDR2 FNYEAQ. V was shortened by 5 bases and J by 8 bases, with 19 bases between the two germline ends. Drawing the rest from reference TRBV7-6 and TRBJ1-6, the complete variable domain is GAGVSQSPRYKVTKRGQDVALRCDPISGHVSLYWYRQALGQGPEFLTYFNYEAQQDKSGLPNDRFSAERPEGSISTLTIQRTEQRDSAMYRCASSVDQDSQDSPLHFGNGTRLTVT.

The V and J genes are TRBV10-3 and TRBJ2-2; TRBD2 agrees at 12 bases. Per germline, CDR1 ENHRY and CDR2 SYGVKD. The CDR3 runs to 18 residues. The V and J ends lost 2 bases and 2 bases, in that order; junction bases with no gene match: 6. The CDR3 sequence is CAISERRTSGENTGELFF. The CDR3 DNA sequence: TGTGCCATCAGTGAGCGGAGGACTAGCGGGGAAAACACCGGGGAGCTGTTTTTT.

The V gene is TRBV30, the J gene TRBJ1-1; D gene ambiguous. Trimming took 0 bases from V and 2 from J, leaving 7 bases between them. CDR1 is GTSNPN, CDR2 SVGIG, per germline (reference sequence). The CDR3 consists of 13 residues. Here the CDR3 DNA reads TGTGCCTGGAGTGTACGGGTAAACACTGAAGCTTTCTTT. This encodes CAWSVRVNTEAFF. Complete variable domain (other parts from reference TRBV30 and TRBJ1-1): SQTIHQWPATLVQPVGSPLSLECTVEGTSNPNLYWYRQAAGRGLQLLFYSVGIGQISSEVPQNLSASRPQDRQFILSSKKLLLSDSGFYLCAWSVRVNTEAFFGQGTRLTVV.

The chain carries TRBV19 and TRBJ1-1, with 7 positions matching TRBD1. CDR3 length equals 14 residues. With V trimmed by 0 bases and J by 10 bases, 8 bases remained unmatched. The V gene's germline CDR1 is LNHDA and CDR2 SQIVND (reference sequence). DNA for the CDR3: TGTGCCAGTAGTATAGATCGGTCCCCAGGGGGAGCTTTCTTT. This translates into CASSIDRSPGGAFF.

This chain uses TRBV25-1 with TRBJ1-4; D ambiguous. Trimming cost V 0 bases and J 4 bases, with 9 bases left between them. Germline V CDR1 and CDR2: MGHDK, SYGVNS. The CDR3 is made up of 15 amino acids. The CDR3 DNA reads TGTGCCAGCAGTGAATATCGGGGTTTTAATGAAAAACTGTTTTTT. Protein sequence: CASSEYRGFNEKLFF. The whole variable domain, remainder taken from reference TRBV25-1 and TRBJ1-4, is EADIYQTPRYLVIGTGKKITLECSQTMGHDKMYWYQQDPGMELHLIHYSYGVNSTEKGDLSSESTVSRIRTEHFPLTLESARPSHTSQYLCASSEYRGFNEKLFFGSGTQLSVL.

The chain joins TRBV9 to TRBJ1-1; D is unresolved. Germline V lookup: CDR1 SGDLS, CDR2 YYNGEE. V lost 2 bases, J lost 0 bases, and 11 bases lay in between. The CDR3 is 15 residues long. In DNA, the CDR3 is TGTGCCAGCAGCGTGAAAGTCCAGGTGAACACTGAAGCTTTCTTT. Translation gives CASSVKVQVNTEAFF.

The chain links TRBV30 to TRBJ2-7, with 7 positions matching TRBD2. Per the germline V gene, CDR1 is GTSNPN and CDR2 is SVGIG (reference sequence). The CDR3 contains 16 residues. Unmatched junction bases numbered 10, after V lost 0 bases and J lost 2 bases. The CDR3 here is CAWSVGPSSGTYEQYF. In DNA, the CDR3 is TGTGCCTGGAGTGTAGGGCCCTCTAGCGGCACCTACGAGCAGTACTTC.

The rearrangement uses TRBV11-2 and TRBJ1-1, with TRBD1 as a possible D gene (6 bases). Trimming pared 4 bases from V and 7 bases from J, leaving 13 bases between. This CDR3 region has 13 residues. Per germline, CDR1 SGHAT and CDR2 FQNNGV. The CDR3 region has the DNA TGTGCCAGCAGCTATACCCAGGGGAGTGAAGCTTTCTTT. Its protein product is CASSYTQGSEAFF.

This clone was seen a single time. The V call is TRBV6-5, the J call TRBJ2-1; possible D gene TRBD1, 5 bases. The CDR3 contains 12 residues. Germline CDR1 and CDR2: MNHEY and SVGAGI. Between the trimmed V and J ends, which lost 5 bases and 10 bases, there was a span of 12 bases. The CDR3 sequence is CASSKQGNEQFF. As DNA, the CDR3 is TGTGCCAGCAGTAAGCAGGGAAACGAGCAGTTCTTC.

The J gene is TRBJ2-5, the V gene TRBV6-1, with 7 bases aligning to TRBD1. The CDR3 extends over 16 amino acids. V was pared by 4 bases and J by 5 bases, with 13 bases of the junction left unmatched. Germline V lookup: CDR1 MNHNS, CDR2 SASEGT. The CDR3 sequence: CASSGGLQGVSETQYF. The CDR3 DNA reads TGTGCCAGCAGTGGAGGGCTGCAGGGGGTATCGGAGACCCAGTACTTC.

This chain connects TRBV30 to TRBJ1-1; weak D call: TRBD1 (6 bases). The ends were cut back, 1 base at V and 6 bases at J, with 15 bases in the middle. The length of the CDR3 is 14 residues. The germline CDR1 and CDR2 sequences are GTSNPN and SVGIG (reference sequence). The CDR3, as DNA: TGTGCCTGGAGTGGGGGGGGGCCCACCCCTGAAGCTTTCTTT. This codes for CAWSGGGPTPEAFF.

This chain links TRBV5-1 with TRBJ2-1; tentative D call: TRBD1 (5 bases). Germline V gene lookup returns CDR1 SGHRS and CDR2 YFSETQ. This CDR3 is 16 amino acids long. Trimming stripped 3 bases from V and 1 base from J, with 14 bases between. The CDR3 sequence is CASSSSGGQSYNEQFF. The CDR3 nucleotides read TGCGCCAGCAGCTCATCCGGTGGACAATCCTACAATGAGCAGTTCTTC.

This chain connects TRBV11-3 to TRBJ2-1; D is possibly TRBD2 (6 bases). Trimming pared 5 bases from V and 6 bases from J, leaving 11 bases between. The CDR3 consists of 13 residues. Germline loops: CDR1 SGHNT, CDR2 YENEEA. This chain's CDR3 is CASSGTRANEQFF. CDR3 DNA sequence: TGTGCCAGCAGCGGGACTCGGGCCAATGAGCAGTTCTTC.

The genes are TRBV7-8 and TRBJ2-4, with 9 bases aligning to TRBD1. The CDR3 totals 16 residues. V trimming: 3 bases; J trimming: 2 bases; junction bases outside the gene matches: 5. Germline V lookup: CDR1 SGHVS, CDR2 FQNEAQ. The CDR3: CASSFRQGGTKNIQYF. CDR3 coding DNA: TGTGCCAGCAGCTTTAGACAGGGGGGGACCAAAAACATTCAGTACTTC.

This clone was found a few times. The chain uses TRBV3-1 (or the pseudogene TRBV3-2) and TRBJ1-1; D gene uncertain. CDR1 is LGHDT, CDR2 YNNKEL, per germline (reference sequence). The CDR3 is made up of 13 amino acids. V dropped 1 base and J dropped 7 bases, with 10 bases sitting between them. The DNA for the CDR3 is TGTGCCAGCAGCCAAGGGAGGGAGCTTGAAGCTTTCTTT. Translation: CASSQGRELEAFF.

CDR3 in DNA: TGTGCCAGCAGGCGGGGACAGGGGGTTAACTATGGCTACACCTTC. Its protein product is CASRRGQGVNYGYTF. The chain employs TRBV6-5 and TRBJ1-2, with TRBD1 identical over 11 bases. This CDR3 comprises 15 residues. In germline, CDR1 is MNHEY, CDR2 SVGAGI. V gave up 6 bases and J gave up 1 base; unmatched junction bases: 4.